This T cell receptor (beta chain) was recorded in a study of Ad26.COV2.S vaccination and SARS-CoV-2 variants. Study-level background: Once, or twice with 56 days between doses, Ad26.COV2.S was given intramuscularly.

As concerns this clone: Its specificity is unknown.

This CDR3 is 16 amino acids long. Germline V gives CDR1 SGHNT, CDR2 YYREEE (reference sequence). V was clipped by 0 bases and J by 1 base; unmatched bases: 3. Study conclusions and caveats: Ad26.COV2.S recipients had broader spike-specific TCRs (P = 0.0014).

The method was immunoSEQ multiplex PCR; TCRdb's version includes in-frame clones alone and lacks a portion of them. The profile shows 450,000 to 550,000 clones, 89% of them singletons. Treatment noted: 19 received Ad26.COV2.S at low or high dose, single or two shots; roughly 5 received placebo; per-sample allocation not given. Repertoires come from day 63 after the first vaccine or placebo injection. An 18-55-year-old adult in Boston served as donor. An Ad26 vector expressing Wuhan-strain SARS-CoV-2 spike constituted the vaccine. The receptor comes from a person aged 18-65 years who received the Ad26.COV2.S COVID-19 vaccine or a placebo. V is TRBV5-4 and J is TRBJ2-2, with 7 nucleotides matching TRBD1. The sequencing here drew on peripheral blood, taken in a trial of Ad26.COV2.S vaccine versus placebo. The CDR3 nucleotides read TGTGCCAGCAGCTTGGGGGGACAGCGGAACACCGGGGAGCTGTTTTTT. It is translated as CASSLGGQRNTGELFF.